This T cell receptor (beta chain) stems from a study of T-cell reconstitution after alpha-beta-depleted transplantation in children. Between the trimmed V and J ends, which lost 3 bases and 7 bases, there was a span of 12 bases. The CDR3 length is 13 residues. During its preparation, the TCRbeta library received unique molecular identifiers. In TCRdb, the PCR reads were re-called with MiXCR into one record per CDR3 protein. The table has about 690,000 distinct CDR3 sequences, approximately 17% seen once. The rearrangement uses TRBV12-3 or TRBV12-4 and TRBJ2-5; unclear D gene. The TCR sequence derives from a human donor who donated a stem cell graft to a child with acute myeloid leukemia. The input for sequencing was PBMCs from the stem cell graft donor, taken from the stem cell graft. CDR3 sequence (DNA): TGTGCCAGCAGTTTCCGCAGCGTCGGGACCCAGTACTTC. It translates to CASSFRSVGTQYF.